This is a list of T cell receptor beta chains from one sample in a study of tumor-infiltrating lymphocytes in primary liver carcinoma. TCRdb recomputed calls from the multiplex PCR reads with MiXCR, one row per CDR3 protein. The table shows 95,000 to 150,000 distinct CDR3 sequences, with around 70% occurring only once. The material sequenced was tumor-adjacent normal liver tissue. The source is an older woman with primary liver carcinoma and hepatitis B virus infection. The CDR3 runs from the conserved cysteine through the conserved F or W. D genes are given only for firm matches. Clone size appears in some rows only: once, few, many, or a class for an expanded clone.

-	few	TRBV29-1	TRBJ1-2	CSARDSGQPNYGYTF	TGCAGCGCGCGGGACTCGGGGCAGCCAAACTATGGCTACACCTTC
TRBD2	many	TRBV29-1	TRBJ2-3	CSVGAGAVDTQYF	TGCAGCGTTGGGGCGGGAGCGGTAGATACGCAGTATTTT
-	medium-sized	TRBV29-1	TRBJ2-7	CSVEDKGREQYF	TGCAGCGTTGAAGACAAAGGCCGCGAGCAGTACTTC
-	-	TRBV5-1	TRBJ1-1	CASSASVSTEASF	TGCGCCAGCAGCGCCTCAGTGAGCACTGAAGCTTCCTTT
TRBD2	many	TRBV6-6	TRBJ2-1	CASSSLAGGNEQFF	TGTGCCAGCAGTTCACTAGCGGGAGGCAATGAGCAGTTCTTC
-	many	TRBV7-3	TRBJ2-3	CASSLAKSDTQYF	TGTGCCAGCAGCTTGGCCAAATCAGATACGCAGTATTTT
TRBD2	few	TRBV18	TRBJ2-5	CASSLGLAGVSETQYF	TGTGCCAGCTCACTGGGACTAGCGGGAGTATCGGAGACCCAGTACTTC
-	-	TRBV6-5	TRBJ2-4	CVSSYSGWGSAKNIQYF	TGTGTCAGCAGTTACTCCGGGTGGGGCTCTGCCAAAAACATTCAGTACTTC
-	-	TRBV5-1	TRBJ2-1	CASSPTGLLSSYNGQFF	TGCGCCAGCAGCCCGACTGGCCTTCTAAGCTCCTACAATGGGCAGTTCTTC
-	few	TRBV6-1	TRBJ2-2	CASDWALPGELFF	TGTGCCAGCGACTGGGCCCTCCCCGGGGAACTGTTTTTT